The 14 T cell receptor beta chains in this list originate from one sample, sequenced in a study of T cells in Graves' hyperthyroidism and ophthalmopathy. Amplification yielded TCR beta CDR3 regions, with RNA transcripts as the source. HTBI primers were the set used in a first-round RT-PCR of the TCR CDR3. One entry per CDR3 protein, called by TCRdb with MiXCR from the multiplex PCR reads. The data contain over 550,000 distinct CDR3 sequences, about a sixth of them singletons. Input material: blood. The receptors here all came from a young woman with Graves' hyperthyroidism.

The chain is built from TRBV5-1 and TRBJ2-1; 7 positions match TRBD2. This CDR3 is built from 17 residues. CDR1 and CDR2 (germline): SGHRS, YFSETQ. Germline trimming cut 0 bases from V and 3 bases from J; bases unmatched to any gene: 9. CDR3 DNA: TGCGCCAGCAGCTTGGGGGGACTAACTCGAAACTACAATGAGCAGTTCTTC. This sequence encodes CASSLGGLTRNYNEQFF.

This clonotype was observed many times. The V and J genes are TRBV20-1 and TRBJ2-2, with 15 positions matching TRBD2. Germline trimming cut 3 bases from V and 1 base from J; bases unmatched to any gene: 3. The CDR3 covers 17 residues. Germline lookup yields CDR1 DFQATT and CDR2 SNEGSKA (reference sequence). CDR3 in amino acids: CSASGLAGGQNTGELFF. CDR3 bases: TGCAGTGCTAGCGGACTAGCGGGAGGGCAGAACACCGGGGAGCTGTTTTTT.

A few counts support this clonotype. This chain joins TRBV12-3 or TRBV12-4 and TRBJ2-3; the D gene is possibly TRBD1 (6 bases). This CDR3 comprises 15 residues. Trimming removed 2 bases from V and 2 bases from J, with 11 bases in between. The CDR3 reads CASSLSRGVTDTQYF. For the CDR3, the DNA is TGTGCCAGCAGTTTAAGCAGGGGAGTCACAGATACGCAGTATTTT.

The table lists this clonotype with many counts. The V call is TRBV5-1, the J call TRBJ2-4, with 12 bases matching TRBD1. Germline CDR1 is SGHRS and CDR2 is YFSETQ. The CDR3 totals 16 residues. The trim removed 8 bases at V and 5 bases at J, leaving 11 bases unmatched. CDR3 loop: CASGTGTGGAQNIQYF. The CDR3 DNA follows: TGCGCCAGTGGTACGGGGACAGGGGGCGCCCAAAACATTCAGTACTTC.

This clonotype was counted between two and nine times. V usage is TRBV4-3 and J usage is TRBJ1-1; D call uncertain. The V and J ends lost 1 base and 11 bases respectively, with 8 bases between them. Germline loops: CDR1 LGHNA, CDR2 YSLEER. This CDR3 region has 11 residues. This CDR3 is CASSQGALAFF. The CDR3 bases are TGCGCCAGCAGCCAAGGAGCGCTCGCTTTCTTT.

This clonotype was recorded many times. This sequence joins TRBV12-3 or TRBV12-4 and TRBJ1-5, with TRBD1 matching over 9 bases. The CDR3 consists of 15 residues. Trimming took 2 bases from V and 7 from J; bases not matched to a gene: 6. The CDR3 nucleotides read TGTGCCAGCAGTTTAACCGGGGACAGGGTACAGCCCCAGCATTTT. Translated: CASSLTGDRVQPQHF.

This clonotype occurred many times. The chain joins TRBV20-1 to TRBJ2-5, with 10 bases identical to TRBD2. Germline V gives CDR1 DFQATT, CDR2 SNEGSKA (reference sequence). The CDR3 runs 14 residues. Unmatched junction bases numbered 9, after V lost 5 bases and J lost 6 bases. CDR3 loop: CSASTAGGGQTQYF. For the CDR3, the DNA is TGCAGTGCTTCGACAGCGGGAGGGGGACAGACCCAGTACTTC.

Concerning this clonotype itself: A much larger clone is a single base away; this may be a read error. This chain links TRBV7-9 with TRBJ2-3, with 12 bases fitting TRBD2. Germline CDR1 reads SEHNR; CDR2 reads FQNEAQ (reference sequence). The CDR3 has 17 residues. CDR3 sequence: CVSSPKRLAGGTDTQYF. In DNA form, the CDR3 reads TGTGTCAGCAGCCCGAAACGACTAGCGGGGGGCACAGATACGCAGTATTTT.

The rearrangement links TRBV7-9 to TRBJ2-3, with a possible D match to TRBD1 (7 bases). Germline V CDR1 and CDR2: SEHNR, FQNEAQ (reference sequence). This CDR3 is 15 amino acids long. The germline V and J ends were trimmed by 5 bases and 0 bases, with 12 bases remaining between them. The CDR3 region is CASSPGDRSTDTQYF. The CDR3 region has the DNA TGTGCCAGCAGCCCGGGGGACAGAAGCACAGATACGCAGTATTTT. Together with reference TRBV7-9 and TRBJ2-3, the CDR3 gives the full variable domain: DTGVSQNPRHKITKRGQNVTFRCDPISEHNRLYWYRQTLGQGPEFLTYFQNEAQLEKSRLLSDRFSAERPKGSFSTLEIQRTEQGDSAMYLCASSPGDRSTDTQYFGPGTRLTVL.

V and J are TRBV28 and TRBJ2-3; possibly TRBD2 for D (5 bases). Germline values: CDR1 MDHEN, CDR2 SYDVKM. The V and J ends lost 8 bases and 5 bases respectively, with 20 bases between them. The CDR3 has 15 amino acids. CDR3: CASEHSLGVGDTQYF. The CDR3 DNA reads as TGTGCCAGCGAGCATTCTTTGGGAGTTGGAGATACGCAGTATTTT.

This clonotype was detected many times. This chain links TRBV11-3 with TRBJ1-1, with D unclear. Germline values: CDR1 SGHNT, CDR2 YENEEA. This CDR3 has 12 amino acids. Trimming pared 0 bases from V and 8 bases from J, leaving 7 bases between. The CDR3 DNA sequence: TGTGCCAGCAGCTTAGATTCCCTGGAAGCTTTCTTT. Its translation is CASSLDSLEAFF.

The sample holds many counts of this clonotype. The chain has TRBV11-2 and TRBJ2-1; 9 bases match TRBD1. This CDR3 has 16 amino acids. CDR1 and CDR2 (germline): SGHAT, FQNNGV. The V gene end was trimmed by 1 base and the J gene end by 7 bases; junction bases not matched to a gene: 8. The CDR3 spells CASSLGGTGHRNEQFF. CDR3 nucleotides: TGTGCCAGCAGCTTAGGAGGGACAGGGCATAGGAATGAGCAGTTCTTC.

Many counts were recorded for this clonotype. This rearrangement joins TRBV10-3 to TRBJ2-3; TRBD1 or TRBD2 may be the D gene (6 bases each). CDR1 and CDR2 from the germline V gene are ENHRY and SYGVKD. CDR3 size: 16 residues. Trimming pared 9 bases from V and 1 base from J, leaving 20 bases between. The CDR3 loop reads CAISDRLEGGTDTQYF. The CDR3 bases are TGTGCCATTTCTGACCGACTGGAGGGGGGCACAGATACGCAGTATTTT.

The table lists this clonotype with a few counts. The chain uses TRBV7-2 and TRBJ1-5; 7 nucleotides align to TRBD1. V shed 3 bases, J shed 4 bases, and the junction held 9 bases outside the gene matches. Germline V gene data show CDR1 as SGHTA and CDR2 as FQGNSA. The CDR3 is made up of 16 amino acids. CDR3 in amino acids: CASSFGGGGGNQPQHF. CDR3 coding DNA: TGTGCCAGCAGCTTTGGGGGAGGGGGCGGGAATCAGCCCCAGCATTTT.